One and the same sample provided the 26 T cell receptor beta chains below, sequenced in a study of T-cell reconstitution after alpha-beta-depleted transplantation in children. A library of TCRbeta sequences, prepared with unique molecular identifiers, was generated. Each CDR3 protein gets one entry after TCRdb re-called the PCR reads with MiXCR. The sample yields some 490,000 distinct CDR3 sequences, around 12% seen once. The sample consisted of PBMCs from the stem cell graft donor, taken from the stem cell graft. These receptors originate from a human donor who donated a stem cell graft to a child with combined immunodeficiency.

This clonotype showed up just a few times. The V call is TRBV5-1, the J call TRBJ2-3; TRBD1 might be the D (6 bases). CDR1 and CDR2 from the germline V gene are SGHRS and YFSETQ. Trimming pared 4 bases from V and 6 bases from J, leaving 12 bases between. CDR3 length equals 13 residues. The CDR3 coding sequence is TGCGCCAGCAGCCTTTACAGGGAGGATACGCAGTATTTT. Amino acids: CASSLYREDTQYF.

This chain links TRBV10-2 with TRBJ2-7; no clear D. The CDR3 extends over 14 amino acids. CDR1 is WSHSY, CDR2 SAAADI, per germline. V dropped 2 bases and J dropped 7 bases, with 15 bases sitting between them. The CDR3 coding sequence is TGCGCCAGCAGTGAGCAGATCACGCTGGGGGAGCAGTACTTC. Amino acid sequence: CASSEQITLGEQYF.

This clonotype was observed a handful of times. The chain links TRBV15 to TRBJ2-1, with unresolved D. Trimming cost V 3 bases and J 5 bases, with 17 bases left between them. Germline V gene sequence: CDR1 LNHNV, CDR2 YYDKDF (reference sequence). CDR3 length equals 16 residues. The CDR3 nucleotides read TGTGCCACCAGCAGGGTCCTGGGTAGTCGCGACAATGAGCAGTTCTTC. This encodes CATSRVLGSRDNEQFF.

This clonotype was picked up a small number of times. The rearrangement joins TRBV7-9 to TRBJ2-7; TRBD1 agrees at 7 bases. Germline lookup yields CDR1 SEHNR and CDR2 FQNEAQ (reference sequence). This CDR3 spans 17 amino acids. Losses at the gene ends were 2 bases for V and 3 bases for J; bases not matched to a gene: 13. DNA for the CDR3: TGTGCCAGCAGCTTACCCGGGACAGCCTTAGTGGGCTACGAGCAGTACTTC. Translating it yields CASSLPGTALVGYEQYF.

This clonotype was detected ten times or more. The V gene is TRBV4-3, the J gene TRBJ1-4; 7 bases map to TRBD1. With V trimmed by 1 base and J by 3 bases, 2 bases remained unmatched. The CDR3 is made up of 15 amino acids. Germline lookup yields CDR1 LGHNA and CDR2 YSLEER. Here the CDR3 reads CASSQGGQPNEKLFF. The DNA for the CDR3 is TGCGCCAGCAGCCAAGGGGGACAGCCTAATGAAAAACTGTTTTTT.

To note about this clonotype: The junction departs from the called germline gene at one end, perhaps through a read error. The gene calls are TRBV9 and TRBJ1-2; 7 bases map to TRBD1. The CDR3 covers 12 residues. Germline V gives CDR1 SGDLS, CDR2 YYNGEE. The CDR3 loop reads CTLGQENYGYTF. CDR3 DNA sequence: TGCACCCTAGGACAGGAGAACTATGGCTACACCTTC. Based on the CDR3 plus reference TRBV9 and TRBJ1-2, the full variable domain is DSGVTQTPKHLITATGQRVTLRCSPRSGDLSVYWYQQSLDQGLQFLIQYYNGEERAKGNILERFSAQQFPDLHSELNLSSLELGDSALYFCTLGQENYGYTFGSGTRLTVV.

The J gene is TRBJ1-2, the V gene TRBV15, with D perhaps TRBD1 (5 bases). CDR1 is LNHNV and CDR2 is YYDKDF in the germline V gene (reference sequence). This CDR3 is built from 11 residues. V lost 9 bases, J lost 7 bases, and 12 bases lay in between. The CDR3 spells CATQGGGGYTF. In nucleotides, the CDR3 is TGTGCCACTCAGGGAGGCGGTGGCTACACCTTC.

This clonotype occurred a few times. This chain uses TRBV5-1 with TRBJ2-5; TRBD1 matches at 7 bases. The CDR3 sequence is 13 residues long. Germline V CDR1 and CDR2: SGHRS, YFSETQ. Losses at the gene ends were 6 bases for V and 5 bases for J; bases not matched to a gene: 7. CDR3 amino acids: CASTPGGWETQYF. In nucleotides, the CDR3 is TGCGCCAGCACGCCAGGGGGTTGGGAGACCCAGTACTTC.

In nucleotides, the CDR3 is TGTGCCAGCAGTTTCTCCTCGGGACAGGGCCTTGCTTTCTCCTACGAGCAGTACTTC. The encoded protein is CASSFSSGQGLAFSYEQYF. The V gene is TRBV6-2 or TRBV6-3, the J gene TRBJ2-7, with 9 bases identical to TRBD1. J lost 0 bases, V lost 4 bases, and 16 bases had no gene match. The CDR3 is 19 residues long. Germline V gene sequence: CDR1 MNHEY, CDR2 SVGEGT.

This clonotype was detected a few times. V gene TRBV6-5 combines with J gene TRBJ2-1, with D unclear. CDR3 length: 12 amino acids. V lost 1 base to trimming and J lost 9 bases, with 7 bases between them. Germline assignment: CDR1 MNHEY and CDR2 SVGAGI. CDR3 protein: CASSYFGGEQFF. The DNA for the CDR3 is TGTGCCAGCAGTTACTTCGGCGGTGAGCAGTTCTTC.

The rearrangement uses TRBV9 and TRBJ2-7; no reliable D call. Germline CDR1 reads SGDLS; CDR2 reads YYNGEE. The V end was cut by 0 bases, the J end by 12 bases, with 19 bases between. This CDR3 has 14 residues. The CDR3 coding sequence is TGTGCCAGCAGCGTAGATCCAATCCCCGATGGCCTGTACTTC. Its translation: CASSVDPIPDGLYF.

The CDR3 sequence: CASSWTFGSTDTQYF. CDR3 coding DNA: TGTGCCAGCAGCTGGACGTTTGGGAGCACAGATACGCAGTATTTT. The genes are TRBV11-3 and TRBJ2-3, with no clear D. V was cut by 4 bases and J by 0 bases, with 11 bases left in between. Per the germline V gene, CDR1 is SGHNT and CDR2 is YENEEA. The CDR3 length is 15 residues.

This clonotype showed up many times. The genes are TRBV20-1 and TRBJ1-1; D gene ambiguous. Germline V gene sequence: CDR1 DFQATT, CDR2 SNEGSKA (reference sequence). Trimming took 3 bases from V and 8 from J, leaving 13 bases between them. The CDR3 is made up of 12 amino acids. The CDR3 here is CSASLREVEAFF. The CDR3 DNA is TGCAGTGCTAGTCTTCGGGAAGTAGAAGCTTTCTTT.

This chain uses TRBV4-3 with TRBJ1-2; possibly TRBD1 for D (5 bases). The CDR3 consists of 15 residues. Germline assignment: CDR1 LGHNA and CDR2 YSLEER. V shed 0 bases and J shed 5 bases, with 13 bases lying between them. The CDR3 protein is CASSQEFGGWYGYTF. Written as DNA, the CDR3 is TGCGCCAGCAGCCAAGAGTTCGGGGGATGGTATGGCTACACCTTC.

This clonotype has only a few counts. Written as DNA, the CDR3 is TGTGCCAGCAGTTTCGGGACTAGCGGAGGGAGCTACGAGCAGTACTTC. Translating gives CASSFGTSGGSYEQYF. The chain combines TRBV12-3 or TRBV12-4 with TRBJ2-7; the match to TRBD2 covers 11 bases. V dropped 3 bases and J dropped 3; count of bases not matched to a gene: 7. The CDR3 consists of 16 residues.

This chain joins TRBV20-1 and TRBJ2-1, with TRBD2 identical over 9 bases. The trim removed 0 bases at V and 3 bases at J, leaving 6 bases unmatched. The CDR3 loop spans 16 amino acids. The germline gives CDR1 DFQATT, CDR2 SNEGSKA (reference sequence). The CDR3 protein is CSARDLSSGNYNEQFF. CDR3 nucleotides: TGCAGTGCTAGAGATCTTTCTAGCGGGAACTACAATGAGCAGTTCTTC.

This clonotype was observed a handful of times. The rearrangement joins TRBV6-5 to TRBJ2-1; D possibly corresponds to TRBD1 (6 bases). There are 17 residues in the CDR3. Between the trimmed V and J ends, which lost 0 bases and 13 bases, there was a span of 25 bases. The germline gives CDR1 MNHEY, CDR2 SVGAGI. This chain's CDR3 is CASSYSIRGTTRRGQFF. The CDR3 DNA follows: TGTGCCAGCAGTTACTCGATAAGGGGGACAACTAGAAGGGGTCAGTTCTTC.

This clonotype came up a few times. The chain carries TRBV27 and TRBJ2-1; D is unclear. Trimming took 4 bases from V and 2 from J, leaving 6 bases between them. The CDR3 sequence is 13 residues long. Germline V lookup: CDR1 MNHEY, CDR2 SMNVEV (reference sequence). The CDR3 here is CASSYGAYNEQFF. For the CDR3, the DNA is TGTGCCAGCAGTTATGGAGCCTACAATGAGCAGTTCTTC.

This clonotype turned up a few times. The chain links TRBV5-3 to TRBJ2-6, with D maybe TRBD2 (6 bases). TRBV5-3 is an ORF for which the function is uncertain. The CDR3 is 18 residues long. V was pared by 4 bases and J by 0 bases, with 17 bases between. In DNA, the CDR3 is TGTGCCAGAAGCACGGCCGGGACTGTCTCCTCTGGGGCCAACGTCCTGACTTTC. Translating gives CARSTAGTVSSGANVLTF.

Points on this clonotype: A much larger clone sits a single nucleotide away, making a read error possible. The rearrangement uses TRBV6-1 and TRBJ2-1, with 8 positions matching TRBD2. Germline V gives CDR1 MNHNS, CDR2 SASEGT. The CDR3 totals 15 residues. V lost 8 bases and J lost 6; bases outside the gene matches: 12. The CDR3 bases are TGTGCCAGCGTGGTGGGCGGGGGGATTGTCAATGAGCAGTTCTTC. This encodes CASVVGGGIVNEQFF.

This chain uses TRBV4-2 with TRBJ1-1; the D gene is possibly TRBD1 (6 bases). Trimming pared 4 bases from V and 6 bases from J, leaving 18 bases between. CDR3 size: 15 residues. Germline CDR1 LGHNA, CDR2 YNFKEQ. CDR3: CASSRSDSERSEAFF. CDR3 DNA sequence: TGTGCCAGCAGCCGGTCGGACAGCGAAAGGTCTGAAGCTTTCTTT.

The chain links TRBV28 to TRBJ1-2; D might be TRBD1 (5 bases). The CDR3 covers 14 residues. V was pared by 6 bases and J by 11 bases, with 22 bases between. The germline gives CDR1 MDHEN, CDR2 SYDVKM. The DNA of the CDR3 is TGTGCCAGCAGCCCCCCGTCCGGGACGTCGGGTTACACCTTC. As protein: CASSPPSGTSGYTF.

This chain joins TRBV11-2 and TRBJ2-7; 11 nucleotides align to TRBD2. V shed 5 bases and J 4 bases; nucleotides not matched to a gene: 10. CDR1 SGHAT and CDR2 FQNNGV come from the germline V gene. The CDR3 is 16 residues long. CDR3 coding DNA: TGTGCCAGCAGCAACTTTAGACTAGCGGGAAGTTACGAGCAGTACTTC. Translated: CASSNFRLAGSYEQYF.

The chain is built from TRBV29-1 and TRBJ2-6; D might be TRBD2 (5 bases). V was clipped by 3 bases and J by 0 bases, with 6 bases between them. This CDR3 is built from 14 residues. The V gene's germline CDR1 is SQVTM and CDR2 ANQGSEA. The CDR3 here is CSVERASGANVLTF. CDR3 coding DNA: TGCAGCGTTGAGCGGGCCTCTGGGGCCAACGTCCTGACTTTC.

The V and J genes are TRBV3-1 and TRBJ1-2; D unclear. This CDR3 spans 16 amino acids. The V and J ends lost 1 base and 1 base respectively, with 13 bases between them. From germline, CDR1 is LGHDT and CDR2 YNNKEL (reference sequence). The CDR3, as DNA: TGTGCCAGCAGCCAAGCATATGGCAGATTTAACTATGGCTACACCTTC. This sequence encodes CASSQAYGRFNYGYTF.

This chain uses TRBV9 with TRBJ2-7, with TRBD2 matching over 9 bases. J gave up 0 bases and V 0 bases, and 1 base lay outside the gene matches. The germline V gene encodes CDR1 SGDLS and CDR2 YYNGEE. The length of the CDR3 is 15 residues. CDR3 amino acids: CASSVGTSVSYEQYF. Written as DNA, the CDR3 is TGTGCCAGCAGCGTAGGGACTAGCGTCTCCTACGAGCAGTACTTC.